This TCR beta chain was identified in a study of shared clonotypes between healthy human individuals. The CDR3 has 16 residues. Germline loops: CDR1 GTSNPN, CDR2 SVGIG (reference sequence). Deletions cut 2 bases from V and 0 bases from J, with 11 bases between. Assay: immunoSEQ multiplex PCR; the TCRdb copy retains only in-frame clones and omits some. The table includes over a million clones, over 95% detected once. The sequence was collected from a man aged 25-45 years in good health. The sample was naive CD4+ T cells sorted from blood. Subset described: CD45RA+ positively selected. This sequence joins TRBV30 and TRBJ2-6, with a possible D match to TRBD1 (5 bases). CDR3 loop: CAWSPRQRSGANVLTF. The CDR3 nucleotides are TGTGCCTGGAGTCCTAGACAGCGCTCTGGGGCCAACGTCCTGACTTTC.